This entry concerns a single TCR beta chain. RNA, once extracted, was reverse transcribed into cDNA for use as the sequencing template. Produced via immunoSEQ multiplex PCR; TCRdb's table is partial and in-frame only. The sample lists 95,000 to 110,000 clones; approximately 84% were seen once. V was shortened by 4 bases and J by 6 bases, with 15 bases between the two germline ends. The CDR3 is 14 residues long. Germline V gene data show CDR1 as SGDLS and CDR2 as YYNGEE. This sample was taken from a study of CD8+ T cells in alopecia areata. Turning to the study itself: Tofacitinib administration to treated patients was oral, at 5 to 10 mg twice daily. Patients took tofacitinib for 6 to 18 months, followed by 6 drug-free months.

The sample's treatment: oral pan-JAK inhibitor, 5-10 mg twice daily. Alopecia areata patients provided lesional scalp punch biopsies and peripheral blood, both collected for the study. Researchers picked out CD4+ and CD8+ T cells from PBMCs by sorting. This chain links TRBV9 with TRBJ2-3; D is perhaps TRBD1 or TRBD2 (5 bases each). The sample consisted of CD8+ T cells sorted from blood, taken at approximately week 30, from a patient treated with tofacitinib. This clonotype was obtained from a human donor with alopecia areata. CDR3 sequence: CASSLGDPGDTQYF. As DNA, the CDR3 is TGTGCCAGCAGCCTCGGGGACCCAGGGGATACGCAGTATTTT.